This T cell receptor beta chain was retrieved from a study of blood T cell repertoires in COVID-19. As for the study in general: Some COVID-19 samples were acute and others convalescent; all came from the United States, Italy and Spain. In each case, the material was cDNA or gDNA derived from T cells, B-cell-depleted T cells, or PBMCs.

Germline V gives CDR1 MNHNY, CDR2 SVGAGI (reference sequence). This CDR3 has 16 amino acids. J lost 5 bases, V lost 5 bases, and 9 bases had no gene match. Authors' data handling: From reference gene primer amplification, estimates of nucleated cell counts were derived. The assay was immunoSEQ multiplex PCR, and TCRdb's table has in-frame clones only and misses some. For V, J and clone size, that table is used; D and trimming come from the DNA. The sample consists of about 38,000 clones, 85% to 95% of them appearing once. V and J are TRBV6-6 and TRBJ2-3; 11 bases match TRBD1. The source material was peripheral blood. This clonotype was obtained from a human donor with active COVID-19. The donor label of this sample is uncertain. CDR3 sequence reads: CASSLGQGASGDTQYF. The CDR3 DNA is TGTGCCAGCAGTCTCGGACAGGGGGCAAGCGGAGATACGCAGTATTTT.